This T cell receptor (beta chain) was sequenced during a study of beta chain features in type 1 diabetes. The germline gives CDR1 SGHTA, CDR2 FQGNSA. The ends were cut back, 1 base at V and 10 bases at J, with 13 bases in the middle. The CDR3 spans 13 residues. Every isolated RNA sample was fully reverse transcribed, so sequencing captured expressed TCRB transcripts. Only in-frame clones appear in the TCRdb table, and some are missing; sequencing was by immunoSEQ multiplex PCR. The sample lists under 550,000 clones; about 10% were seen once. This clone has just a few counts. This CDR3 is also generated by other DNA sequences in the sample.

The chain couples TRBV7-2 to TRBJ1-1, with no clear D. The specimen was naive CD4+ T cells from blood. The origin of this receptor is a woman between 18 and 29 years old in good health. The CDR3 DNA is TGTGCCAGCAGCTTAGACCTGGGGAGAGGAGCTTTCTTT. This translates into CASSLDLGRGAFF.